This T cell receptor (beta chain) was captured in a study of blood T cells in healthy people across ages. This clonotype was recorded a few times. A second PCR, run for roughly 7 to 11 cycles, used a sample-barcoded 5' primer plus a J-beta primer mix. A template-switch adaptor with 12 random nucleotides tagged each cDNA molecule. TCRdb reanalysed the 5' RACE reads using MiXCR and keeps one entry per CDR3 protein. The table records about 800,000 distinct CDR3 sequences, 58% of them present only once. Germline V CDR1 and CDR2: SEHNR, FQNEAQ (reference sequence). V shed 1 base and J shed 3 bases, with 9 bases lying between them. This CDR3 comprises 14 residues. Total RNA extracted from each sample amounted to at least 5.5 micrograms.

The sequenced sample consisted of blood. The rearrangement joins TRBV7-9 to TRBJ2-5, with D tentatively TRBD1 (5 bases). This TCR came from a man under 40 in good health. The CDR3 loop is CASSLVEGEETQYF. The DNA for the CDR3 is TGTGCCAGCAGCTTAGTAGAAGGGGAAGAGACCCAGTACTTC.